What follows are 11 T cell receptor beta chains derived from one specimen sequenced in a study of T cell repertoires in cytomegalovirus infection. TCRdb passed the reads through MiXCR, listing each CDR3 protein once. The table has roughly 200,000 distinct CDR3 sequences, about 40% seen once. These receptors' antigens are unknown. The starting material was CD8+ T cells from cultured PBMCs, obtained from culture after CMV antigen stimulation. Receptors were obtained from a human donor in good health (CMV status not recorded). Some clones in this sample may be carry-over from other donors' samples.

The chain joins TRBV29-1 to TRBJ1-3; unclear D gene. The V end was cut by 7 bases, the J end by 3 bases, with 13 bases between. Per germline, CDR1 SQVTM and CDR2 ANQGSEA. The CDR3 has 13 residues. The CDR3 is CSAVADYGNTIYF. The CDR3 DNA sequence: TGCAGCGCTGTCGCCGATTATGGAAACACCATATATTTT.

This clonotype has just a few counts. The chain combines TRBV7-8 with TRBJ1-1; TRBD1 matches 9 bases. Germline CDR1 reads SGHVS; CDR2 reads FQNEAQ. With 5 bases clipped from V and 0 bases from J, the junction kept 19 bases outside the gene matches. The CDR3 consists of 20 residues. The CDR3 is CASSPGTGSTAPLMNTEAFF. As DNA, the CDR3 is TGTGCCAGCAGCCCCGGGACAGGGAGTACCGCTCCGTTAATGAACACTGAAGCTTTCTTT.

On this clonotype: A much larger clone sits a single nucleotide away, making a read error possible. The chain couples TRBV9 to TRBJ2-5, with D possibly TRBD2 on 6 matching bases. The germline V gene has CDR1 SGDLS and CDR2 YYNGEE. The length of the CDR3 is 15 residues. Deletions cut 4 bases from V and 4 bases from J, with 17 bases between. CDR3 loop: CASSISRRAAETQYF. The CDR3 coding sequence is TGTGCCAGCAGCATTAGCAGGAGGGCCGCAGAGACCCAGTACTTC.

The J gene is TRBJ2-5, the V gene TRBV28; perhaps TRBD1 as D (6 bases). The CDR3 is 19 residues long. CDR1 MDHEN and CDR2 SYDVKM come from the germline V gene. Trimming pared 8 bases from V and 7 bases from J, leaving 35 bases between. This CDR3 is CASAILRTGPRVPASTQYF. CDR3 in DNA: TGTGCCAGCGCAATCCTACGAACAGGGCCCAGGGTCCCCGCTTCGACCCAGTACTTC.

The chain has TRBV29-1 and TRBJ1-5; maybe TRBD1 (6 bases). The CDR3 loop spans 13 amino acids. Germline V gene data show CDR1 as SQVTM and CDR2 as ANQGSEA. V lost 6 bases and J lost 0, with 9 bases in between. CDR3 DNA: TGCAGCGTCGCGGACAGTAGCAATCAGCCCCAGCATTTT. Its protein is CSVADSSNQPQHF.

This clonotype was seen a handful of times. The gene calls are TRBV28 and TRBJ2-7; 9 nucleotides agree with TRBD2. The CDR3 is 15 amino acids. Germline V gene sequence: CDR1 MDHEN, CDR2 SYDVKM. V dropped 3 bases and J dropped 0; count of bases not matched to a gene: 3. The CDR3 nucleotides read TGTGCCAGCAGTTTCCCGACTAGCGGCTCCTACGAGCAGTACTTC. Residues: CASSFPTSGSYEQYF.

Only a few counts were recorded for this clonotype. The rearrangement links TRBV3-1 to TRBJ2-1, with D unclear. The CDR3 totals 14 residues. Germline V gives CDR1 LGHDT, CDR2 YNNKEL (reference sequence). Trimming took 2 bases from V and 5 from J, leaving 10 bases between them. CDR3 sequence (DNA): TGTGCCAGCAGCCAACTCCACAAGAACAATGAGCAGTTCTTC. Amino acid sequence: CASSQLHKNNEQFF.

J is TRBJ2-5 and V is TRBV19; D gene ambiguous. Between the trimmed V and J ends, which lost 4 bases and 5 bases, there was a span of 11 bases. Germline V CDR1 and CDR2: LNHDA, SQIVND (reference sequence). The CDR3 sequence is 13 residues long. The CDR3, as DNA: TGTGCCAGTAGTAGCCAGCGCCGGGAGACCCAGTACTTC. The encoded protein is CASSSQRRETQYF.

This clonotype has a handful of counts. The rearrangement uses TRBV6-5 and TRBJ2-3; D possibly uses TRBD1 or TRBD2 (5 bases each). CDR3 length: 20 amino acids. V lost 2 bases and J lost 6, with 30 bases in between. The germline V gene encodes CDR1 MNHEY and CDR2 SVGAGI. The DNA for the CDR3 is TGTGCCAGCAGTTACAGCACGTGGGGCGGCCCGGGACCACAAAGCGATACGCAGTATTTT. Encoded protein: CASSYSTWGGPGPQSDTQYF.

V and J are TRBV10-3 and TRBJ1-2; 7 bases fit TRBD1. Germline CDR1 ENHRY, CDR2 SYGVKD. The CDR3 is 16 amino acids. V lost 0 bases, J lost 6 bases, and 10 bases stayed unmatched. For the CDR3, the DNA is TGTGCCATCAGTGAGTCGAGGACAGGAGGGATAGATGGCTACACCTTC. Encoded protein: CAISESRTGGIDGYTF.

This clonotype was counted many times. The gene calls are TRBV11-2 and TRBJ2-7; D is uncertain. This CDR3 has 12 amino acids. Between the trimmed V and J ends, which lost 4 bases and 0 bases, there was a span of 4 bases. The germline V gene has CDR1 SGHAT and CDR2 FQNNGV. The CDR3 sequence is CASSSYSYEQYF. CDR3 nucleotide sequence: TGTGCCAGCAGCTCCTACTCCTACGAGCAGTACTTC.